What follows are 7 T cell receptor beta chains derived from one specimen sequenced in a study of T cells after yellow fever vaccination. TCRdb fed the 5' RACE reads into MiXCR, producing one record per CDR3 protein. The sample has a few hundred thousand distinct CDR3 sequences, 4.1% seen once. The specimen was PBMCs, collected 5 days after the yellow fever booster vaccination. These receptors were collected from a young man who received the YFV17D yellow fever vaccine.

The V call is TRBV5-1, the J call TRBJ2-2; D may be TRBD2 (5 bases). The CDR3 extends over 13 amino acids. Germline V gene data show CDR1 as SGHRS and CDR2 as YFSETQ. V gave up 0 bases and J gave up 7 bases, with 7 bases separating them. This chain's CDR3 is CASSLERVGELFF. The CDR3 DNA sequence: TGCGCCAGCAGCTTGGAGAGGGTCGGGGAGCTGTTTTTT. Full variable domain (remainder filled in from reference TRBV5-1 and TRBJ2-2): KAGVTQTPRYLIKTRGQQVTLSCSPISGHRSVSWYQQTPGQGLQFLFEYFSETQRNKGNFPGRFSGRQFSNSRSEMNVSTLELGDSALYLCASSLERVGELFFGEGSRLTVL.

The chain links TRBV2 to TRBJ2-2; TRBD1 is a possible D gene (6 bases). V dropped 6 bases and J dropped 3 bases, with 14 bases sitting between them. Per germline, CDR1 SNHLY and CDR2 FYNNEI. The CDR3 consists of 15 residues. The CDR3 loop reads CASRKEDSHTGELFF. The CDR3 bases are TGTGCCAGCAGAAAAGAGGACAGCCACACCGGGGAGCTGTTTTTT. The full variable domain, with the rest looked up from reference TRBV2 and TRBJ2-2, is EPEVTQTPSHQVTQMGQEVILRCVPISNHLYFYWYRQILGQKVEFLVSFYNNEISEKSEIFDDQFSVERPDGSNFTLKIRSTKLEDSAMYFCASRKEDSHTGELFFGEGSRLTVL.

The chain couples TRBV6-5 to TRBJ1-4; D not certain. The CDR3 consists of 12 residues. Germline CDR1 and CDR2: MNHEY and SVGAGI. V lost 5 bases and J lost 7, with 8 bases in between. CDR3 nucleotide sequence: TGTGCCAGCAGTCAAAATGGTGAAAAACTGTTTTTT. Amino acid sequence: CASSQNGEKLFF.

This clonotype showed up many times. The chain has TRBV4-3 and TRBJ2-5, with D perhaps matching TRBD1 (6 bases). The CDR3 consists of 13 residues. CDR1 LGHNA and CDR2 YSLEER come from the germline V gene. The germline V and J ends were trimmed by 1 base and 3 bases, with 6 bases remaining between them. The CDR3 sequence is CASSQGTEETQYF. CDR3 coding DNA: TGCGCCAGCAGCCAAGGGACAGAAGAGACCCAGTACTTC.

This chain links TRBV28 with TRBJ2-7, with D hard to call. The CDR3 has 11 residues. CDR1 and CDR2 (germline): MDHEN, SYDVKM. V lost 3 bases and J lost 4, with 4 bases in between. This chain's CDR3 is CASSFGYEQYV. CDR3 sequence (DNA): TGTGCCAGCAGTTTCGGGTACGAGCAGTACGTC.

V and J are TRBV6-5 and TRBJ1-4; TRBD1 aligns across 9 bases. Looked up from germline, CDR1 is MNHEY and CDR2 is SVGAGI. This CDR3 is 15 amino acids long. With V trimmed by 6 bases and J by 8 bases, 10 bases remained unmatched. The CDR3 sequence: CASSSSQGAREKLFF. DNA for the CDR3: TGTGCCAGCAGCTCCTCACAGGGGGCCAGGGAAAAACTGTTTTTT.

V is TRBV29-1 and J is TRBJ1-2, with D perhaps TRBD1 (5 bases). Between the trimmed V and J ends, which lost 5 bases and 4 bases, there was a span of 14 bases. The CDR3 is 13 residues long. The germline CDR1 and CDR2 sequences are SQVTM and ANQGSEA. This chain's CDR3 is CSVLLPGLYGYTF. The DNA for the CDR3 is TGCAGCGTTCTACTCCCGGGGCTCTATGGCTACACCTTC.